What follows describes a single T cell receptor beta chain. Its antigen is still unknown. These data come from a study of PD-L1 blockade in urothelial cancer. The wider study: Blood analyses occurred 3 weeks (second dose) and 6 weeks post treatment start. Each blood sample yielded a median of roughly 140,000 T cells. Regarding the study as a whole: Improved survival was predicted by pretreatment blood TCR clonality below the median.

Method: immunoSEQ multiplex PCR; TCRdb's copy keeps in-frame clones and lacks some. The sample shows around 120,000 clones, about 85% of them seen only once. The CDR3 contains 14 residues. Germline lookup yields CDR1 MGHRA and CDR2 YSYEKL. The germline V and J ends were trimmed by 0 bases and 13 bases, with 18 bases remaining between them. This chain connects TRBV4-1 to TRBJ1-2; the D is unclear. The TCR comes from a man aged 50 to 59 with urothelial cancer. Sequencing was performed on PBMCs, taken around atezolizumab (anti-PD-L1) treatment. CDR3 in amino acids: CASSQDIASAFGTF. The CDR3 bases are TGCGCCAGCAGCCAAGATATAGCATCTGCATTCGGCACCTTC.